The present entry profiles one T cell receptor (beta chain) with its context. The antigen is not known. Profiling relied on immunoSEQ multiplex PCR, and the TCRdb table lists in-frame clones only, not all of them. This table holds approximately 200,000 clones, 80% to 95% found once. The CDR3 length is 14 residues. Germline CDR1 reads ENHRY; CDR2 reads SYGVKD. The J segment lost 7 bases and the V segment lost 3 bases, leaving 5 bases of the junction unmatched. The source of the sample is a study of T cell responses to AZD1222 COVID-19 vaccine. Study-wide results and limits: Donors were largely white British and mainly female; clonal diversity was possibly underestimated. Spike-specific TCR breadth and depth rose after two AZD1222 doses.

The chain couples TRBV10-3 to TRBJ1-4, with TRBD1 matching over 7 bases. This TCR derives from an adult who received the AZD1222 COVID-19 vaccine. This specimen was peripheral blood, taken 28 days after the second AZD1222 dose. As DNA, the CDR3 is TGTGCCATCAGTGAAGGCCGACAGGGTGAAAAACTGTTTTTT. Translating it yields CAISEGRQGEKLFF.